This TCR beta chain was captured in a study of regulatory T cells in long-lasting Graves disease. Study in general: Persistent cases were those of Graves' disease that involved over 5 years of antithyroid drugs with positive TSH receptor antibodies.

According to the study, TCR beta libraries were built with iRepertoire HTBI primers and CDR3-region Arm-PCR. Original analysis: Spanning all samples, the identified segments comprised some 66 TRBV and some 14 TRBJ. TCRdb analysed the multiplex PCR reads with MiXCR anew, one entry per CDR3 protein. In this record, the V and J calls reflect TCRdb's handling and not the investigators' own analysis. This sample yields 600,000 to 800,000 distinct CDR3 sequences, of which around 30% are seen a single time; 40% to 50% belongs to the top ten. Time point in this sample: persistent/refractory GD, antithyroid drugs over 5 years with positive TRAb. TCR sequences were obtained from RNA taken from PBMCs. Per germline, CDR1 MNHEY and CDR2 SMNVEV (reference sequence). This CDR3 comprises 12 residues. The table lists this clonotype with a few counts. One end of the junction is discordant with germline, which a read error may explain.

This TCR was recovered from a female donor with Graves disease. This specimen was peripheral blood mononuclear cells (PBMCs), taken when the disease was refractory, from a patient treated with antithyroid drugs. The V gene is TRBV27, the J gene TRBJ1-5; D ambiguous. The CDR3 here is CACSDTRQPQHF. The CDR3 coding sequence is TGTGCCTGCAGCGATACTCGACAGCCCCAGCATTTT.